These 20 T cell receptor beta chains were all obtained from the same sample, sequenced in a study of CD8+CD57+ T cells in acquired aplastic anemia. CD8+CD57+ cell expansion, shown by flow cytometry, had occurred in the patients selected for sequencing. TCR beta VDJ and CDR3 profiling used genomic DNA as template. Via MiXCR, TCRdb re-called the reads, giving one row per CDR3 protein. The table has about 200,000 distinct CDR3 sequences, roughly 45% seen once. The sample was sorted CD4+, CD8+, or CD8+CD57+ T cells (not recorded which) from PBMCs. These receptors were taken from a human donor with aplastic anemia.

The count of this clonotype is one. The gene calls are TRBV18 and TRBJ2-5; 13 positions agree with TRBD2. The CDR3 runs 17 residues. J lost 0 bases, V lost 2 bases, and 3 bases had no gene match. Germline loops: CDR1 KGHSH, CDR2 LQKENI. The CDR3 DNA follows: TGTGCCAGCTCACCAACTAGCGGGGGGGCCTACCAAGAGACCCAGTACTTC. The encoded protein is CASSPTSGGAYQETQYF.

The CDR3 spells CASTPGRTPNTEAFF. The CDR3 DNA follows: TGTGCCAGCACTCCGGGACGGACGCCGAACACTGAAGCTTTCTTT. The V gene is TRBV2, the J gene TRBJ1-1, with a tentative D call TRBD1 (5 bases). This CDR3 has 15 amino acids. The germline CDR1 and CDR2 sequences are SNHLY and FYNNEI. Trimming took off 7 bases at V and 1 base at J, with 16 bases between the two ends.

This clonotype was detected once. The germline gene is not matched at one end of the junction; a read error may be the cause. The chain is built from TRBV10-3 and TRBJ1-3; TRBD1 is a possible D gene (5 bases). The CDR3 consists of 18 residues. From germline, CDR1 is ENHRY and CDR2 SYGVKD. CDR3 in amino acids: CVISDAGKPVHSGNTIYF. The CDR3 nucleotides read TGTGTCATCAGTGATGCAGGGAAGCCCGTACACTCTGGAAACACCATATATTTT.

The gene calls are TRBV7-8 and TRBJ2-7, with a tentative D call TRBD2 (6 bases). This CDR3 contains 15 residues. Germline CDR1 SGHVS, CDR2 FQNEAQ. Trimming removed 5 bases at V and 0 bases at J, with 14 bases between. CDR3 in amino acids: CASSPMHGSSYEQYV. The CDR3 nucleotides read TGTGCCAGCAGCCCGATGCACGGGAGCTCCTACGAGCAGTACGTC.

The V gene is TRBV6-4, the J gene TRBJ2-2, with 8 nucleotides matching TRBD1. This CDR3 is 17 amino acids long. CDR1 and CDR2 from the germline V gene are MRHNA and SNTAGT. Unmatched junction bases numbered 8, after V lost 4 bases and J lost 1 base. The CDR3 spells CASSGQAGTGNTGELFF. CDR3 coding DNA: TGTGCCAGCAGTGGCCAGGCCGGGACAGGGAACACCGGGGAGCTGTTTTTT.

The chain links TRBV12-2 to TRBJ1-1; the table gives TRBD1 as D, unverified against the DNA. TRBV12-2 is assigned pseudogene status. The CDR3 has 18 amino acids. As DNA, the CDR3 is TGTGCAAGTCGCCTAGAGGAGTGGCAGGGGGCATGGAGGACTGAAGCTTTCTTT. Amino acid sequence: CASRLEEWQGAWRTEAFF.

This chain joins TRBV20-1 and TRBJ2-5, with unresolved D. Near its end, the DNA agrees better with TRBJ2-7, so the J call may be wrong. Per the germline V gene, CDR1 is DFQATT and CDR2 is SNEGSKA (reference sequence). CDR3 length: 11 residues. The CDR3 DNA follows: TGCAGCGTTGAAGATTTAAACGAGCAGTACTTC. It translates to CSVEDLNEQYF.

The table lists this clonotype with many counts. The CDR3 here is CSARQNSGGYQETQYF. The CDR3 bases are TGCAGTGCTAGGCAGAATAGCGGGGGGTACCAAGAGACCCAGTACTTC. The chain has TRBV20-1 and TRBJ2-5; 10 positions match TRBD2. The ends lost 3 bases at V and 0 bases at J; junction bases unmatched: 7. Germline assignment: CDR1 DFQATT and CDR2 SNEGSKA (reference sequence). The CDR3 contains 16 residues.

CDR3 region: CAWGGGGQPQHF. CDR3 nucleotide sequence: TGTGCCTGGGGGGGAGGGGGTCAGCCCCAGCATTTT. The chain couples TRBV30 to TRBJ1-5; D is perhaps TRBD1 (6 bases). This CDR3 comprises 12 residues. Germline values: CDR1 GTSNPN, CDR2 SVGIG (reference sequence). Trimming removed 5 bases from V and 6 bases from J, with 11 bases in between.

This rearrangement joins TRBV18 to TRBJ2-7; D perhaps matches TRBD1 (6 bases). Trimming left V 5 bases short and J 0 bases short, with 11 bases between. This CDR3 is built from 14 residues. Germline CDR1 is KGHSH and CDR2 is LQKENI. The CDR3 DNA reads TGTGCCAGCTCAAGCGACAGGACCTCCTACGAGCAGTACTTC. Protein: CASSSDRTSYEQYF.

The chain carries TRBV19 and TRBJ2-2; 9 nucleotides align to TRBD1. The CDR3 loop spans 14 amino acids. In germline, CDR1 is LNHDA, CDR2 SQIVND (reference sequence). V lost 10 bases and J lost 6; bases outside the gene matches: 9. The CDR3 loop reads CATWDRATAGELFF. CDR3 coding DNA: TGTGCCACCTGGGACAGGGCAACCGCCGGGGAGCTGTTTTTT.

The CDR3 DNA reads TGCGCCAGCATCAAAGGCCCGGGGAGCACTGAAGCTTTCTTT. It specifies CASIKGPGSTEAFF. V gene TRBV10-2 combines with J gene TRBJ1-1, with D hard to call. Trimming cost V 7 bases and J 4 bases, with 16 bases left between them. CDR1 is WSHSY and CDR2 is SAAADI in the germline V gene. There are 14 residues in the CDR3.

This clonotype was seen many times. The rearrangement uses TRBV7-3 and TRBJ2-7, with D tentatively TRBD1 or TRBD2 (5 bases each). Trimming cost V 5 bases and J 1 base, with 9 bases left between them. The germline V gene encodes CDR1 SGHTA and CDR2 FQGTGA. The CDR3 has 13 residues. The CDR3 reads CASSLGPSYEQYF. CDR3 DNA: TGTGCCAGCAGCCTGGGACCTTCCTACGAGCAGTACTTC. The full variable domain, completed using reference TRBV7-3 and TRBJ2-7, is GAGVSQTPSNKVTEKGKYVELRCDPISGHTALYWYRQSLGQGPEFLIYFQGTGAADDSGLPNDRFFAVRPEGSVSTLKIQRTERGDSAVYLCASSLGPSYEQYFGPGTRLTVT.

This clonotype was seen more than once but under ten times. The chain is built from TRBV7-9 and TRBJ2-7; D gene ambiguous. Germline V gene data show CDR1 as SEHNR and CDR2 as FQNEAQ (reference sequence). V lost 5 bases and J 7 bases, leaving 21 bases between the germline ends. The CDR3 has 15 amino acids. The CDR3 sequence is CASSVGIDEWCEQYF. As DNA, the CDR3 is TGTGCCAGCAGCGTGGGTATCGACGAATGGTGTGAGCAGTACTTC.

This clonotype has a count of ten or more. The genes are TRBV13 and TRBJ2-1; unclear D gene. The CDR3 covers 15 residues. V gave up 2 bases and J gave up 3 bases, with 11 bases separating them. Germline V gene data show CDR1 as PRHDT and CDR2 as FYEKMQ (reference sequence). The CDR3 spells CASSLRLTNYNEQFF. CDR3 bases: TGTGCCAGCAGCTTACGGCTAACTAACTACAATGAGCAGTTCTTC.

This clonotype was detected many times. V and J are TRBV5-8 and TRBJ1-1, with 7 nucleotides matching TRBD1. This CDR3 has 14 amino acids. Germline V gene data show CDR1 as SGHTS and CDR2 as YDEGEE. The junction had 5 bases not matched to a gene; V was cut back by 2 bases and J by 4 bases. The CDR3 DNA reads as TGTGCCAGCAGCTTTACAGGGGTTGTCACTGAAGCTTTCTTT. This encodes CASSFTGVVTEAFF.

This clonotype was picked up many times. The chain uses TRBV9 and TRBJ1-1; the D is unclear. Germline values: CDR1 SGDLS, CDR2 YYNGEE. V lost 0 bases and J lost 3, with 9 bases in between. The length of the CDR3 is 14 residues. CDR3 residues: CASSVERSDTEAFF. CDR3 coding DNA: TGTGCCAGCAGCGTAGAAAGGAGCGACACTGAAGCTTTCTTT.

This sequence joins TRBV20-1 and TRBJ1-1; D ambiguous. The V and J ends lost 3 bases and 10 bases respectively, with 9 bases between them. In germline, CDR1 is DFQATT, CDR2 SNEGSKA (reference sequence). The CDR3 consists of 10 residues. In DNA, the CDR3 is TGCAGTGCTAGTCGGCATTTAGCTTTCTTT. This gives the protein CSASRHLAFF.

The rearrangement links TRBV9 to TRBJ2-1, with 7 bases fitting TRBD1. The CDR3 is 14 residues long. Germline CDR1 reads SGDLS; CDR2 reads YYNGEE. Unmatched junction bases numbered 10, after V lost 4 bases and J lost 9 bases. The CDR3 protein is CASSFDRDRVEQFF. The CDR3 bases are TGTGCCAGCAGCTTCGATCGCGACAGGGTTGAGCAGTTCTTC.

This clonotype was recorded a few times. This sequence joins TRBV20-1 and TRBJ1-6; D is undetermined. V lost 6 bases to trimming and J lost 11 bases, with 14 bases between them. In germline, CDR1 is DFQATT, CDR2 SNEGSKA (reference sequence). The CDR3 loop spans 12 amino acids. CDR3 DNA: TGCAGTGCGGCTGGACCCTCGGCACCCCTCCACTTT. It codes for CSAAGPSAPLHF.